One and the same sample provided the 23 T cell receptor beta chains below, sequenced in a study of T cell changes during pregnancy in multiple sclerosis. The protocol was immunoSEQ multiplex PCR, while the TCRdb copy is restricted to in-frame clones and leaves out a portion. In the table there are some 74,000 clones, 80% to 95% of which are singletons. The sample was peripheral blood, taken after pregnancy. The receptors were sampled from a female donor in good health, enrolled as a control in a pregnancy study.

The V gene is TRBV7-9, the J gene TRBJ2-6, with a weak D call TRBD2 (6 bases). The CDR3 totals 15 residues. Germline V gene data show CDR1 as SEHNR and CDR2 as FQNEAQ (reference sequence). V was clipped by 5 bases and J by 4 bases, with 12 bases between them. As DNA, the CDR3 is TGTGCCAGCAGCGGGCGGGGAACCGGGGCCAACGTCCTGACTTTC. This translates into CASSGRGTGANVLTF.

The chain carries TRBV6-1 and TRBJ2-3, with D maybe TRBD2 (6 bases). This CDR3 contains 13 residues. Trimming shortened V by 4 bases and J by 4 bases, and 9 bases separated the two germline ends. CDR1 is MNHNS and CDR2 is SASEGT in the germline V gene. This chain's CDR3 is CASSARDPDTQYF. CDR3 in DNA: TGTGCCAGCAGTGCGCGGGACCCAGATACGCAGTATTTT.

The rearrangement joins TRBV7-9 to TRBJ1-6; TRBD1 is a possible D gene (6 bases). The CDR3 has 14 residues. Germline-derived CDR1 and CDR2 are SEHNR and FQNEAQ (reference sequence). The V gene lost 5 bases and the J gene lost 6 bases, with 11 bases spanning the gap. The CDR3 sequence: CASSNRVGNSPLHF. DNA for the CDR3: TGTGCCAGCAGCAACAGGGTCGGTAATTCACCCCTCCACTTT.

This clone is a singleton in its sample. J is TRBJ2-1 and V is TRBV4-2; TRBD2 aligns across 12 bases. Germline loops: CDR1 LGHNA, CDR2 YNFKEQ. The J segment lost 8 bases and the V segment lost 4 bases, leaving 12 bases of the junction unmatched. The CDR3 is made up of 17 amino acids. DNA of the CDR3: TGTGCCAGCAGCCGGCAGACTAGCGGGAGTTGGGTCGATGAGCAGTTCTTC. It yields the protein CASSRQTSGSWVDEQFF.

This clone is a singleton in its sample. This CDR3 reads CASSQVDVMDEQYF. CDR3 bases: TGTGCCAGCAGCCAAGTAGATGTTATGGACGAGCAGTACTTC. J is TRBJ2-7 and V is TRBV14; D remains unclear. Germline V CDR1 and CDR2: SGHDN, FVKESK. CDR3 size: 14 residues. The V gene lost 1 base and the J gene lost 5 bases, with 12 bases spanning the gap.

CDR3 nucleotides: TGTGCCAGCAGATCCGGGGGTACTGAAGCTTTCTTT. Amino acid sequence: CASRSGGTEAFF. This chain uses TRBV6-5 with TRBJ1-1, with D possibly TRBD1 on 5 matching bases. The CDR3 sequence is 12 residues long. In germline, CDR1 is MNHEY, CDR2 SVGAGI. V lost 6 bases, J lost 5 bases, and 10 bases lay in between.

The gene calls are TRBV2 and TRBJ1-5, with D unresolved. The CDR3 consists of 14 residues. Per the germline V gene, CDR1 is SNHLY and CDR2 is FYNNEI. The V gene lost 1 base and the J gene lost 6 bases, with 10 bases spanning the gap. In DNA form, the CDR3 reads TGTGCCAGCAGTGAAGTCGGGCGGGGTCAGCCCCAGCATTTT. Translating gives CASSEVGRGQPQHF.

The V and J genes are TRBV2 and TRBJ1-6; D is unclear. Germline CDR1 SNHLY, CDR2 FYNNEI. Trimming shortened V by 8 bases and J by 9 bases, and 20 bases separated the two germline ends. This CDR3 contains 15 residues. CDR3 residues: CASSLDSRGSSPLHF. The CDR3 nucleotides are TGTGCCAGCTCTTTGGACTCCCGAGGGAGTTCACCCCTCCACTTT.

The chain employs TRBV29-1 and TRBJ2-4, with D possibly being TRBD1 (6 bases). CDR3 size: 13 residues. Trimming pared 6 bases from V and 6 bases from J, leaving 15 bases between. CDR1 and CDR2 from the germline V gene are SQVTM and ANQGSEA. CDR3 DNA: TGCAGCGTGGAGATCACACAGGGAAACATTCAGTACTTC. Its protein is CSVEITQGNIQYF. The whole variable domain, remainder taken from reference TRBV29-1 and TRBJ2-4, is SAVISQKPSRDICQRGTSLTIQCQVDSQVTMMFWYRQQPGQSLTLIATANQGSEATYESGFVIDKFPISRPNLTFSTLTVSNMSPEDSSIYLCSVEITQGNIQYFGAGTRLSVL.

This clone was counted between two and nine times. The rearrangement links TRBV21-1 to TRBJ1-2; the D call TRBD1 from the table was never checked on the DNA. TRBV21-1 is given as a pseudogene. The CDR3 contains 14 residues. The CDR3 region has the DNA TGTGCCCCCACATCAGGCCCTTTCAGCTATGGCTACACCTTC. This sequence encodes CAPTSGPFSYGYTF.

The chain is built from TRBV4-3 and TRBJ2-7, with 10 bases matching TRBD2. The CDR3 runs to 14 residues. J gave up 4 bases and V 5 bases, and 5 bases lay outside the gene matches. The germline gives CDR1 LGHNA, CDR2 YSLEER. In DNA, the CDR3 is TGCGCCAGCAGCACGTCTAGCGGGAGATACGAGCAGTACTTC. It translates to CASSTSSGRYEQYF.

This chain links TRBV19 with TRBJ1-4; D is unclear. CDR3 length equals 14 residues. The ends were cut back, 3 bases at V and 4 bases at J, with 9 bases in the middle. Germline lookup yields CDR1 LNHDA and CDR2 SQIVND (reference sequence). The CDR3 DNA follows: TGTGCCAGTAGTATCCAGGTCCTTAATGAAAAACTGTTTTTT. Translating it yields CASSIQVLNEKLFF.

V is TRBV29-1 and J is TRBJ2-3; 7 positions agree with TRBD2. The germline CDR1 and CDR2 sequences are SQVTM and ANQGSEA. V lost 4 bases, J lost 7 bases, and 8 bases stayed unmatched. The CDR3 extends over 13 amino acids. The CDR3 sequence is CSVVRDGRNTQYF. CDR3 in DNA: TGCAGCGTTGTAAGGGACGGGAGGAATACGCAGTATTTT.

The V and J genes are TRBV19 and TRBJ1-5; TRBD1 is a possible D gene (5 bases). V was pared by 4 bases and J by 7 bases, with 8 bases between. Germline values: CDR1 LNHDA, CDR2 SQIVND (reference sequence). This CDR3 has 12 amino acids. The CDR3 DNA is TGTGCCAGTAGTAGGGAGGGGCAGCCCCAGCATTTT. Translating gives CASSREGQPQHF.

The genes are TRBV6-1 and TRBJ1-1, with D possibly TRBD1 on 5 matching bases. The V end was cut by 1 base, the J end by 3 bases, with 12 bases between. The CDR3 consists of 15 residues. Germline CDR1 reads MNHNS; CDR2 reads SASEGT. CDR3 DNA: TGTGCCAGCAGTGAAGGATGGGGGGGTCACACTGAAGCTTTCTTT. Translated, it gives CASSEGWGGHTEAFF.

This clone was picked up a small number of times. The chain recombines TRBV2 with TRBJ1-1; TRBD1 might be the D (5 bases). The CDR3 is made up of 14 amino acids. Trimming shortened V by 8 bases and J by 1 base, and 14 bases separated the two germline ends. Germline CDR1 reads SNHLY; CDR2 reads FYNNEI. The chain's CDR3 is CASRQEQGNTEAFF. The CDR3 coding sequence is TGTGCCAGCCGCCAGGAGCAGGGGAACACTGAAGCTTTCTTT.

The chain has TRBV7-9 and TRBJ2-5; 13 bases match TRBD2. Germline V lookup: CDR1 SEHNR, CDR2 FQNEAQ (reference sequence). With V trimmed by 4 bases and J by 2 bases, 4 bases remained unmatched. This CDR3 spans 16 amino acids. The chain's CDR3 is CASSSPGLAGQETQYF. CDR3 nucleotide sequence: TGTGCCAGCAGCTCTCCGGGACTAGCGGGACAAGAGACCCAGTACTTC.

The chain is built from TRBV6-5 and TRBJ2-7, with 8 nucleotides matching TRBD2. J was trimmed by 5 bases and V by 6 bases; bases with no gene match: 3. The CDR3 contains 12 residues. Germline loops: CDR1 MNHEY, CDR2 SVGAGI. The CDR3 loop is CASSGTSNEQYF. CDR3 DNA: TGTGCCAGCAGCGGGACTAGTAACGAGCAGTACTTC.

V usage is TRBV7-9 and J usage is TRBJ1-2; the match to TRBD1 covers 9 bases. The CDR3 sequence is 16 residues long. CDR1 is SEHNR and CDR2 is FQNEAQ in the germline V gene (reference sequence). With 3 bases clipped from V and 4 bases from J, the junction kept 9 bases outside the gene matches. The CDR3 DNA reads TGTGCCAGCAGCTTCCTATTGACAGGGGGGGTCTATGGCTACACCTTC. Residues: CASSFLLTGGVYGYTF.

The chain is built from TRBV7-9 and TRBJ2-5, with 7 bases fitting TRBD2. Germline lookup yields CDR1 SEHNR and CDR2 FQNEAQ (reference sequence). Trimming took 5 bases from V and 1 from J; bases not matched to a gene: 13. The CDR3 has 17 amino acids. The CDR3 bases are TGTGCCAGCAGCCCCCCCACCCCCCTAGCGGTCCAAGAGACCCAGTACTTC. Protein: CASSPPTPLAVQETQYF.

The chain employs TRBV5-1 and TRBJ1-3; 8 bases agree with TRBD1. With V trimmed by 4 bases and J by 3 bases, 0 bases remained unmatched. Germline values: CDR1 SGHRS, CDR2 YFSETQ. The CDR3 contains 13 residues. CDR3 protein: CASSTGGGNTIYF. The CDR3 DNA reads as TGCGCCAGCAGCACAGGGGGTGGAAACACCATATATTTT.

The chain combines TRBV11-2 with TRBJ2-1; D perhaps matches TRBD2 (6 bases). The ends were cut back, 3 bases at V and 0 bases at J, with 12 bases in the middle. Germline V gene data show CDR1 as SGHAT and CDR2 as FQNNGV. CDR3 size: 16 residues. The CDR3 sequence is CASSFGGASSYNEQFF. The CDR3 bases are TGTGCCAGCAGCTTCGGCGGGGCAAGCTCCTACAATGAGCAGTTCTTC.

The J gene is TRBJ2-7, the V gene TRBV18; D unclear. There are 14 residues in the CDR3. Germline CDR1 reads KGHSH; CDR2 reads LQKENI. V was trimmed by 6 bases and J by 3 bases, leaving 15 bases between them. CDR3 in amino acids: CASSISNPDYEQYF. The CDR3 nucleotides read TGTGCCAGCTCCATATCCAACCCAGACTACGAGCAGTACTTC. The whole variable domain, filled in from reference TRBV18 and TRBJ2-7, reads NAGVMQNPRHLVRRRGQEARLRCSPMKGHSHVYWYRQLPEEGLKFMVYLQKENIIDESGMPKERFSAEFPKEGPSILRIQQVVRGDSAAYFCASSISNPDYEQYFGPGTRLTVT.